One sample yielded the 12 T cell receptor beta chains listed below, sequenced in a study of CD8 T cells in Susac syndrome. An input of about 0.5 to 1 ug of RNA was subjected to reverse transcription using random hexamers. One entry per CDR3 protein results from TCRdb running MiXCR on the immunoSEQ multiplex PCR reads. The table lists roughly 250,000 distinct CDR3 sequences, less than 96% of them singletons. The specimen was CD4+ T cells from PBMCs. The source of these receptors is a human donor with Susac syndrome.

The V gene is TRBV7-6, the J gene TRBJ2-3, with D possibly being TRBD2 (6 bases). The germline V gene encodes CDR1 SGHVS and CDR2 FNYEAQ. The CDR3 spans 16 residues. The V gene lost 7 bases and the J gene lost 3 bases, with 20 bases spanning the gap. The CDR3 reads CASINSIGGRTDTQYF. The CDR3 region has the DNA TGTGCCAGCATCAATTCGATTGGGGGGAGGACAGATACGCAGTATTTT.

This clonotype showed up just once. This chain links TRBV27 with TRBJ2-2, with D perhaps given as TRBD1 or TRBD2 (5 bases each). CDR3 size: 16 residues. Germline V gene lookup returns CDR1 MNHEY and CDR2 SMNVEV (reference sequence). With 6 bases removed from V and 0 bases from J, the gap between germline ends came to 14 bases. CDR3: CASRHGTLPNTGELFF. The DNA of the CDR3 is TGTGCCAGCAGGCACGGGACCCTCCCGAACACCGGGGAGCTGTTTTTT.

The chain links TRBV18 to TRBJ1-2, with D perhaps TRBD1 (6 bases). The germline V and J ends were trimmed by 3 bases and 3 bases, with 14 bases remaining between them. This CDR3 is built from 15 residues. Germline V lookup: CDR1 KGHSH, CDR2 LQKENI. The CDR3, as DNA: TGTGCCAGCTCACCCCGGGAGGGGGGTGACTATGGCTACACCTTC. Translated: CASSPREGGDYGYTF.

The chain employs TRBV5-4 and TRBJ2-6; D is uncertain. CDR3 length: 16 amino acids. The germline V gene has CDR1 SGHNT and CDR2 YYREEE (reference sequence). Trimming stripped 7 bases from V and 0 bases from J, with 14 bases between. The CDR3, as DNA: TGTGCCAGCTCCCCCTCTAAAAGCTCTGGGGCCAACGTCCTGACTTTC. Its translation is CASSPSKSSGANVLTF.

CDR3 residues: CSARTVQNEKLFF. CDR3 nucleotide sequence: TGCAGTGCAAGGACCGTCCAAAATGAAAAACTGTTTTTT. This chain links TRBV20-1 with TRBJ1-4; the D is unclear. Germline V gene lookup returns CDR1 DFQATT and CDR2 SNEGSKA (reference sequence). The CDR3 extends over 13 amino acids. V was trimmed by 6 bases and J by 5 bases, leaving 13 bases between them.

The chain couples TRBV2 to TRBJ2-1, with D perhaps given as TRBD1 or TRBD2 (6 bases each). The germline V and J ends were trimmed by 11 bases and 7 bases, with 21 bases remaining between them. The CDR3 has 14 residues. Germline CDR1 and CDR2: SNHLY and FYNNEI. The CDR3 DNA sequence: TGTGCCTCCCAGTGGGGGGCTCTAAATAATGAGCAGTTCTTC. This encodes CASQWGALNNEQFF.

J is TRBJ1-5 and V is TRBV19; 8 bases agree with TRBD1. The CDR3 extends over 14 amino acids. CDR1 LNHDA and CDR2 SQIVND come from the germline V gene (reference sequence). The trim removed 8 bases at V and 2 bases at J, leaving 5 bases unmatched. The CDR3 loop reads CASHRGGGNQPQHF. The DNA of the CDR3 is TGTGCCAGTCACAGGGGGGGAGGCAATCAGCCCCAGCATTTT.

This chain uses TRBV12-3 or TRBV12-4 with TRBJ2-7; TRBD1 or TRBD2 may be the D gene (5 bases each). V dropped 5 bases and J dropped 12 bases, with 23 bases sitting between them. The CDR3 spans 14 residues. The CDR3 loop reads CASSLRGAVGNRYF. CDR3 in DNA: TGTGCCAGCAGTCTCCGAGGGGCCGTCGGAAACAGGTACTTC.

This clonotype was seen just once. This chain uses TRBV7-2 with TRBJ2-3; D call uncertain. Germline CDR1 reads SGHTA; CDR2 reads FQGNSA. The CDR3 covers 13 residues. Trimming removed 5 bases from V and 6 bases from J, with 12 bases in between. CDR3 DNA: TGTGCCAGCAGCCCCCGAAATGTGGATACGCAGTATTTT. Translating it yields CASSPRNVDTQYF.

The rearrangement uses TRBV6-2 or TRBV6-3 and TRBJ2-5, with D tentatively TRBD1 (5 bases). Trimming shortened V by 2 bases and J by 0 bases, and 10 bases separated the two germline ends. The CDR3 runs to 15 residues. In germline, CDR1 is MNHEY, CDR2 SVGEGT. The CDR3 here is CASSYGPGYQETQYF. For the CDR3, the DNA is TGTGCCAGCAGTTACGGACCAGGGTACCAAGAGACCCAGTACTTC.

The V call is TRBV12-3 or TRBV12-4, the J call TRBJ2-2; D call uncertain. CDR3 length: 15 amino acids. Trimming removed 6 bases from V and 6 bases from J, with 17 bases in between. Here the CDR3 DNA reads TGTGCCAGCAGCAAGATCACTCCCCGCGCCGGGGAGCTGTTTTTT. Its translation is CASSKITPRAGELFF.

The chain employs TRBV20-1 and TRBJ1-1; 9 nucleotides agree with TRBD1. Trimming took 7 bases from V and 7 from J; bases not matched to a gene: 10. Germline CDR1 is DFQATT and CDR2 is SNEGSKA (reference sequence). The length of the CDR3 is 13 residues. CDR3 in amino acids: CSVTTGGVSEAFF. In DNA form, the CDR3 reads TGCAGTGTTACGACAGGGGGAGTCAGTGAAGCTTTCTTT.